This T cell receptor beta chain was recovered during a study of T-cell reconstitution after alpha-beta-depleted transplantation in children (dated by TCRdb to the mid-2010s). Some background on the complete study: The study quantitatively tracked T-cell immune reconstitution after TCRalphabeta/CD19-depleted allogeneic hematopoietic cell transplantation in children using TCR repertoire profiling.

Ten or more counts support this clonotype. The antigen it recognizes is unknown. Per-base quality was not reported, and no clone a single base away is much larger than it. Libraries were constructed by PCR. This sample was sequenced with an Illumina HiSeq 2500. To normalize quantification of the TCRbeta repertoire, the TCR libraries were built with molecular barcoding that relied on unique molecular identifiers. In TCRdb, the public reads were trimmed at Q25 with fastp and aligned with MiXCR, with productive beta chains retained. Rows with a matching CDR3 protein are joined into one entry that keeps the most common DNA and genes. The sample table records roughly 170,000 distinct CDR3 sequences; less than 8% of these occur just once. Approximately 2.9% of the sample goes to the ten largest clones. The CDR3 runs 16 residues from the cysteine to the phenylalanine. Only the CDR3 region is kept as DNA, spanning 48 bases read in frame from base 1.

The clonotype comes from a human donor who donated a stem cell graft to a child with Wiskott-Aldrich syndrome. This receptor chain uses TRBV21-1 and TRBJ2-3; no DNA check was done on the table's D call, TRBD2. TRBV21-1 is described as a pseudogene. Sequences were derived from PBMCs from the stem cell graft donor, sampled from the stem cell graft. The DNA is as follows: TGTGCCAGCAGCAAGGGGACTAGCGGGAGTTACGATACGCAGTATTTT. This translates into CASSKGTSGSYDTQYF.